This entry is about one T cell receptor beta chain. The CDR3 covers 14 residues. V was clipped by 1 base and J by 4 bases, with 10 bases between them. Germline V gene sequence: CDR1 MNHEY, CDR2 SVGAGI. The PCR ran on 60 Vbeta and 13 Jbeta primers. Methods used by the authors: The authors later counted about 80 million unique TCR beta chains, roughly 10 million of them shared. The method was immunoSEQ multiplex PCR; TCRdb's version includes in-frame clones alone and lacks a portion of them. D and trimming were read from the DNA, whereas the V and J calls and clone size are those reported in that table. Of approximately 300,000 clones listed, 80% to 90% were seen once; the top ten hold approximately 2%. Donors were nominally healthy when sampled, though unrecorded immune exposures were likely. This record comes from a study of cytomegalovirus exposure and HLA in healthy donors. At the level of the study: Unique TCRs from HLA-typed donors, 70 million to 85 million of them, were held in an early data release.

Input material: PBMCs. The genes are TRBV6-5 and TRBJ1-2; D unresolved. This sequence was found in a woman in her thirties or forties in good health and CMV-seropositive. The CDR3 DNA follows: TGTGCCAGCAGTTACTGGCTTGGTTCCTATGGCTACACCTTC. Protein sequence: CASSYWLGSYGYTF.